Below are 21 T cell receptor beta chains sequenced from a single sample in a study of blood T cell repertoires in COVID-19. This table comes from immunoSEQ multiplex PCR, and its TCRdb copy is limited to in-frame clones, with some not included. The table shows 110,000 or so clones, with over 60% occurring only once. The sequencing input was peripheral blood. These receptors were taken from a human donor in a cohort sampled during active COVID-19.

This CDR3 is CASSPRQGAYEQYF. The CDR3 DNA sequence: TGTGCCAGCAGCCCGAGACAGGGTGCCTACGAGCAGTACTTC. The V and J genes are TRBV11-3 and TRBJ2-7; 7 positions agree with TRBD1. V was pared by 5 bases and J by 2 bases, with 6 bases of the junction left unmatched. This CDR3 spans 14 amino acids. Germline CDR1 is SGHNT and CDR2 is YENEEA.

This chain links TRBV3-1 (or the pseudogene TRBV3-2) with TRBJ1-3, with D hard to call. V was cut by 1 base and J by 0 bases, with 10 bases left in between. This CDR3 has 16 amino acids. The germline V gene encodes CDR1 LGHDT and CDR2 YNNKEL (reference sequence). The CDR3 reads CASSQAGSISGNTIYF. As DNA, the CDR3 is TGTGCCAGCAGCCAAGCGGGTAGCATCTCTGGAAACACCATATATTTT.

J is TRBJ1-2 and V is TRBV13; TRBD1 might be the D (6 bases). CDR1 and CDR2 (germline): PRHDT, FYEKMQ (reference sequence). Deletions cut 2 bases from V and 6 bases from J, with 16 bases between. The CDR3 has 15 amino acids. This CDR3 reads CASSLKTDSGDGYTF. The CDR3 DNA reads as TGTGCCAGCAGCTTAAAGACGGACAGTGGGGATGGCTACACCTTC.

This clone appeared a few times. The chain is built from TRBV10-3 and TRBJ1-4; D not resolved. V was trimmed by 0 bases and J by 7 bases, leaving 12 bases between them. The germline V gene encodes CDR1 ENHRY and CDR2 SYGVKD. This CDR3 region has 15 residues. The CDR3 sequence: CAISESGGSGEKLFF. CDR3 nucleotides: TGTGCCATCAGTGAGTCGGGAGGGTCCGGTGAAAAACTGTTTTTT.

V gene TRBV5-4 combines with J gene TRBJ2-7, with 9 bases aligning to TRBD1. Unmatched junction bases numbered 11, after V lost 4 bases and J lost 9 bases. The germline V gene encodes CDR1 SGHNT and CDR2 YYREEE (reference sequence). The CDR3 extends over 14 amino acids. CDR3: CASSQDRGMRRQYF. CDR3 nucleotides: TGTGCCAGCAGCCAGGACAGGGGAATGAGGAGGCAGTACTTC.

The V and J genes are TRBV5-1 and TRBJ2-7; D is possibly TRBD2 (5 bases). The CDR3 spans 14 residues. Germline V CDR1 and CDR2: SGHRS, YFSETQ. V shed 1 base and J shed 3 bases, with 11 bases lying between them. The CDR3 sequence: CASSLQGLNYEQYF. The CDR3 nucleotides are TGCGCCAGCAGCTTGCAAGGACTGAACTACGAGCAGTACTTC.

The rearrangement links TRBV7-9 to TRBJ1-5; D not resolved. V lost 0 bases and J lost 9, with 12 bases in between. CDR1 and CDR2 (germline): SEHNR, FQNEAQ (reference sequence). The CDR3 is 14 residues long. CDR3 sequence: CASSLADPRGPQHF. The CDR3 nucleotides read TGTGCCAGCAGCTTAGCCGACCCCCGGGGGCCCCAGCATTTT.

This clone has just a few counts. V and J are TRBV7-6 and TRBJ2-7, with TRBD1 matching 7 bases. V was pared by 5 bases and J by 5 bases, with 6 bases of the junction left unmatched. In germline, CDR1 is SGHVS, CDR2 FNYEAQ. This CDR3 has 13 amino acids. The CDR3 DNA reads TGTGCCAGCAGCGACGGGACAGTTGACGAGCAGTACTTC. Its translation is CASSDGTVDEQYF.

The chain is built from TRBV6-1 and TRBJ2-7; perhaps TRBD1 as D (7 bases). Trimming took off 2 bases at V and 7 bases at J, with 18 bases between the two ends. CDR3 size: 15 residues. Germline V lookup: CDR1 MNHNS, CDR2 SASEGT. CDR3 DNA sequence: TGTGCCAGCAGTGAACGCAGGGGGGTCCTAGGGGAGCAGTACTTC. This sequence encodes CASSERRGVLGEQYF.

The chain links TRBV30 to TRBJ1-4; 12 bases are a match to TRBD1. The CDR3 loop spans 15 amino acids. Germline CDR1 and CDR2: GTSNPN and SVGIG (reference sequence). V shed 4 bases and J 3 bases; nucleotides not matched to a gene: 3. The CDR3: CAWKGQGAANEKLFF. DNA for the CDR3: TGTGCCTGGAAGGGACAGGGGGCAGCTAATGAAAAACTGTTTTTT.

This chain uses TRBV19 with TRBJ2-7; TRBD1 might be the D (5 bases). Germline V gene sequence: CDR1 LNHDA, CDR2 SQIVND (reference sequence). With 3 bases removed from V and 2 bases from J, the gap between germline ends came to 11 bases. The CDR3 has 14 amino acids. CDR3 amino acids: CASSITVGAYEQYF. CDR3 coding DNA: TGTGCCAGTAGTATTACGGTAGGGGCCTACGAGCAGTACTTC. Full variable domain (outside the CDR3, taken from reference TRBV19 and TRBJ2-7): DGGITQSPKYLFRKEGQNVTLSCEQNLNHDAMYWYRQDPGQGLRLIYYSQIVNDFQKGDIAEGYSVSREKKESFPLTVTSAQKNPTAFYLCASSITVGAYEQYFGPGTRLTVT.

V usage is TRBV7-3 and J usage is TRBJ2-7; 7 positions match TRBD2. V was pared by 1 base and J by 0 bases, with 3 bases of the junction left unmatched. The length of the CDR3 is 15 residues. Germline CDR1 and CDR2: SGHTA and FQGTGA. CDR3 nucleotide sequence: TGTGCCAGCAGCTTAATGTCTAGCGGCTCCTACGAGCAGTACTTC. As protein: CASSLMSSGSYEQYF.

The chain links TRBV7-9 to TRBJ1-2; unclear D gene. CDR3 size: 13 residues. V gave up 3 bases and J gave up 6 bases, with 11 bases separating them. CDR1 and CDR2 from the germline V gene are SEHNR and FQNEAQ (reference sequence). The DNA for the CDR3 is TGTGCCAGCAGCTTGGGGAGACGGGATGGCTACACCTTC. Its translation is CASSLGRRDGYTF.

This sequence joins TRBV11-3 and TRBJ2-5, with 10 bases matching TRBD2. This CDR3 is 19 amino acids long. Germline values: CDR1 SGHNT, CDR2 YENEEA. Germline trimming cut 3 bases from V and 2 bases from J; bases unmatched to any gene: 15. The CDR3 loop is CASSFTVNLAGEGQETQYF. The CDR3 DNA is TGTGCCAGCAGCTTTACGGTCAATCTAGCGGGAGAGGGTCAAGAGACCCAGTACTTC. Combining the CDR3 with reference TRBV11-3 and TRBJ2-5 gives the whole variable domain EAGVVQSPRYKIIEKKQPVAFWCNPISGHNTLYWYLQNLGQGPELLIRYENEEAVDDSQLPKDRFSAERLKGVDSTLKIQPAELGDSAVYLCASSFTVNLAGEGQETQYFGPGTRLLVL.

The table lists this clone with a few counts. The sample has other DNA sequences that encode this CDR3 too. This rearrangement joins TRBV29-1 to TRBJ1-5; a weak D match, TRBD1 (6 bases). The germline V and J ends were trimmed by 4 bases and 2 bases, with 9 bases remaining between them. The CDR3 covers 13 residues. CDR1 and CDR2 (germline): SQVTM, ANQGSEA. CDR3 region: CSVAQGGNQPQHF. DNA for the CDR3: TGCAGCGTTGCACAGGGCGGCAATCAGCCCCAGCATTTT.

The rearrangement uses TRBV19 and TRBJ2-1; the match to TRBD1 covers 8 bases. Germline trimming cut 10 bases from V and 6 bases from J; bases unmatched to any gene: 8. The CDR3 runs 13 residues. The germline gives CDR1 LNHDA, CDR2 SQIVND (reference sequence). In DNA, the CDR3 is TGTGCCATCGGGACAGGAGCCGTCAATGAGCAGTTCTTC. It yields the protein CAIGTGAVNEQFF.

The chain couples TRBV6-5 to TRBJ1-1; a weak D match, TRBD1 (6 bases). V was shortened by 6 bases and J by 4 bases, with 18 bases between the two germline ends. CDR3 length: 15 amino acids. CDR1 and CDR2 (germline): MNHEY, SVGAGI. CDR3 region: CASRGEGGVGTEAFF. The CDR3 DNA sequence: TGTGCCAGCAGGGGGGAGGGGGGCGTGGGCACTGAAGCTTTCTTT.

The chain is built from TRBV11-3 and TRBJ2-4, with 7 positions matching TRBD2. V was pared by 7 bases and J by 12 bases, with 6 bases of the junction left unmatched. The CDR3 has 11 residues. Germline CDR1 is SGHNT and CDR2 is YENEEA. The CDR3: CASTAGDYQYF. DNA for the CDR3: TGTGCCAGCACCGCCGGGGACTATCAGTACTTC. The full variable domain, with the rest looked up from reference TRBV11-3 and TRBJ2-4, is EAGVVQSPRYKIIEKKQPVAFWCNPISGHNTLYWYLQNLGQGPELLIRYENEEAVDDSQLPKDRFSAERLKGVDSTLKIQPAELGDSAVYLCASTAGDYQYFGAGTRLSVL.

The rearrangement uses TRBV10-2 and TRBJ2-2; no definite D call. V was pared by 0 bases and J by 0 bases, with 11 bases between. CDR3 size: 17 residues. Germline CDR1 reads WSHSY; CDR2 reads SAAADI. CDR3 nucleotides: TGCGCCAGCAGTGAGTCCCGGTCCTTCGCGAACACCGGGGAGCTGTTTTTT. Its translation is CASSESRSFANTGELFF.

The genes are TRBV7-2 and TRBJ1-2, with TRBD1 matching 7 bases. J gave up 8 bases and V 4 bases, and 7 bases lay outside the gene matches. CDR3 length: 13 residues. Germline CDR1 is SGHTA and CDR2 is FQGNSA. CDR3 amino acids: CASSSGTATGYTF. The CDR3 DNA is TGTGCCAGCAGCTCCGGGACAGCCACGGGCTACACCTTC.

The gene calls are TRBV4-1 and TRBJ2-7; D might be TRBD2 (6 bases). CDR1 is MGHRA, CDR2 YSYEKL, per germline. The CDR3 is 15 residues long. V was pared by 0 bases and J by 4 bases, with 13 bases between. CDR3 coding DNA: TGCGCCAGCAGCCAAGATCCAACTAGCACTTACGAGCAGTACTTC. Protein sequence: CASSQDPTSTYEQYF.